This entry is about one T cell receptor (beta chain). These data belong to a study of blood T cell repertoires in COVID-19. Study overall: T cells, B-cell-depleted T cells, or PBMCs supplied cDNA or gDNA.

Clones were read by immunoSEQ multiplex PCR, and TCRdb kept only the in-frame ones, dropping some. This table has around 260,000 clones, approximately 90% appearing once. The TCR originated in a young man with active or convalescent COVID-19. Sequenced material: peripheral blood.

The CDR3 is CASSYSRDTSRYEQYF. The DNA for the CDR3 is TGTGCCAGCAGTTACTCCCGGGACACGAGTCGGTACGAGCAGTACTTC. The V and J genes are TRBV6-5 and TRBJ2-7, with D possibly being TRBD1 (6 bases). Deletions cut 0 bases from V and 4 bases from J, with 16 bases between. CDR1 is MNHEY and CDR2 is SVGAGI in the germline V gene. CDR3 size: 16 residues.